Below, 7 T cell receptor beta chains from the same sample are listed, as sequenced in a study of blood T cell repertoires in COVID-19. Profiling relied on immunoSEQ multiplex PCR, and the TCRdb table lists in-frame clones only, not all of them. Found here are about 200,000 clones, just over 85% of them singletons; the top ten hold 3% to 4%. Material for sequencing was PBMCs or T cells enriched from blood (not recorded which). Every receptor here comes from a middle-aged woman with acute COVID-19.

V is TRBV5-6 and J is TRBJ1-6; TRBD1 matches at 9 bases. The germline V gene encodes CDR1 SGHDT and CDR2 YYEEEE. The CDR3 sequence is 17 residues long. The V and J ends lost 3 bases and 1 base, in that order; junction bases with no gene match: 5. The CDR3 region is CASSSGTGRSYNSPLHF. The DNA for the CDR3 is TGTGCCAGCAGCTCCGGGACAGGGAGGTCCTATAATTCACCCCTCCACTTT.

The J gene is TRBJ1-5, the V gene TRBV27; 7 positions agree with TRBD1. The CDR3 loop spans 12 amino acids. The J segment lost 4 bases and the V segment lost 8 bases, leaving 2 bases of the junction unmatched. CDR1 is MNHEY, CDR2 SMNVEV, per germline (reference sequence). The CDR3 nucleotides read TGTGCCAGCGGGGACAGAAATCAGCCCCAGCATTTT. This gives the protein CASGDRNQPQHF.

The V gene is TRBV7-9, the J gene TRBJ2-3; 7 bases match TRBD1. The germline V gene encodes CDR1 SEHNR and CDR2 FQNEAQ (reference sequence). The ends lost 3 bases at V and 2 bases at J; junction bases unmatched: 8. The CDR3 covers 16 residues. CDR3 coding DNA: TGTGCCAGCAGCTTGTTTACAGGGGTTTTCACAGATACGCAGTATTTT. Translation gives CASSLFTGVFTDTQYF. Combining the CDR3 with reference TRBV7-9 and TRBJ2-3 gives the whole variable domain DTGVSQNPRHKITKRGQNVTFRCDPISEHNRLYWYRQTLGQGPEFLTYFQNEAQLEKSRLLSDRFSAERPKGSFSTLEIQRTEQGDSAMYLCASSLFTGVFTDTQYFGPGTRLTVL.

CDR3 sequence: CASSPLSGRANEQFF. The CDR3 DNA is TGTGCCAGCAGCCCCCTTAGCGGGAGGGCGAATGAGCAGTTCTTC. The chain combines TRBV7-2 with TRBJ2-1; 11 bases map to TRBD2. The J segment lost 7 bases and the V segment lost 5 bases, leaving 7 bases of the junction unmatched. From germline, CDR1 is SGHTA and CDR2 FQGNSA. The CDR3 is 15 amino acids.

The chain uses TRBV6-5 and TRBJ1-1; D is possibly TRBD1 (5 bases). Germline CDR1 and CDR2: MNHEY and SVGAGI. The CDR3 totals 16 residues. Trimming removed 0 bases at V and 4 bases at J, with 15 bases between. This CDR3 reads CASSYSILQGGTEAFF. DNA of the CDR3: TGTGCCAGCAGTTACTCGATCCTTCAGGGAGGCACTGAAGCTTTCTTT.

The V and J genes are TRBV19 and TRBJ1-1, with a weak D call TRBD1 (6 bases). Germline CDR1 reads LNHDA; CDR2 reads SQIVND (reference sequence). This CDR3 has 14 amino acids. Trimming cost V 7 bases and J 7 bases, with 19 bases left between them. CDR3 region: CASKPGVISGEAFF. The CDR3 DNA sequence: TGTGCCAGTAAGCCAGGGGTCATCTCAGGTGAAGCTTTCTTT.

J is TRBJ1-2 and V is TRBV4-3, with D uncertain. Trimming removed 1 base from V and 2 bases from J, with 8 bases in between. The CDR3 totals 14 residues. Germline assignment: CDR1 LGHNA and CDR2 YSLEER. In DNA, the CDR3 is TGCGCCAGCAGCCAAGGCGTACAGAACTATGGCTACACCTTC. It encodes CASSQGVQNYGYTF.